This T cell receptor beta chain was retrieved from a study of blood T cell repertoires in COVID-19 (TCRdb year 2020). Study-wide context: Samples covering the acute and convalescent phases of COVID-19 were provided by collaborators in the United States, Italy and Spain. The material from the prospective study consisted of cDNA or gDNA derived from T cells, B-cell-depleted T cells, or PBMCs. Deeply sampled blood TCRbeta repertoires from subjects exposed to, actively infected with, or recovered from COVID-19 were included in the dataset. A freely available public database, intended as a resource for researchers studying the immune response to SARS-CoV-2, is where the repertoires were released. Samples came from the ongoing ImmuneRACE study (first 160 participants) plus 1,254 subjects from 6 global collaborators. The sample metadata nearly always contained a de-identified subject ID, COVID-19 status, age in years and sex. HLA class I and class II types, where available, came from metadata supplied by the sample provider rather than from assay-based typing. The research as a whole found: How much clinical and demographic metadata was included differed by source and by participant, and the metadata was provided uncurated.

In the prospective study, participants were 18 to 89 years old, resided in 24 geographic areas of the United States, and were enrolled through a virtual design. In the prospective study, participants were assigned to cohorts based on the clinical history participants reported in a screening survey and a study questionnaire. Each participant in the prospective study had whole blood, serum and a nasopharyngeal or oropharyngeal swab collected by mobile phlebotomists. Participants in the prospective study had the option to provide additional blood draws and questionnaires over an approximately two-month period. Blood samples from the prospective study were shipped frozen or at room temperature prior to DNA extraction. This clone was observed once. Its antigen is unknown. Base qualities are missing; no much larger clone stands one base away. TCRbeta CDR3 regions were amplified from genomic DNA using the immunoSEQ Assay, a bias-controlled multiplex PCR. Regarding the original processing steps: The number of nucleated cells in each sample was estimated by amplification of reference gene primers within the assay. Sequence reads were collapsed and filtered to measure the absolute abundance of every unique TCRbeta CDR3 rearrangement. For each sample, productive Simpson clonality was calculated as the square root of Simpson's diversity index over productive rearrangements. TCRdb took over this immuneACCESS table, retaining in-frame rearrangements with V and J assigned. Such tables are incomplete; in checked studies, under half of the missing clones stem from an unresolved V gene, and the remainder is unexplained. The V and J calls and clone size are taken from that table; D and trimming were inferred from the DNA. The sample table lists 200,000 to 250,000 clones, about nine tenths of them with a count of one. Of the sample, 3% to 4.5% is held by the ten largest clones.

CDR1 SNHLY and CDR2 FYNNEI are derived from the germline V gene. The junction shows trimming of 10 bases on V and 5 bases on J, and the gene matches do not reach 8 bases of it. The CDR3 numbers 14 residues from cysteine through phenylalanine. Of all the DNA, just the CDR3 is kept, 42 bases in frame from base 1. The chain uses TRBV2 and TRBJ2-1, with 10 bases aligning to TRBD2. The specimen sequenced was PBMCs or T cells enriched from blood (not recorded which). This sequence was found in a woman in her thirties or forties with acute COVID-19. CDR3 protein: CAILGLASHNEQFF. The DNA reads as follows: TGTGCCATCTTGGGACTAGCGTCCCACAATGAGCAGTTCTTC.